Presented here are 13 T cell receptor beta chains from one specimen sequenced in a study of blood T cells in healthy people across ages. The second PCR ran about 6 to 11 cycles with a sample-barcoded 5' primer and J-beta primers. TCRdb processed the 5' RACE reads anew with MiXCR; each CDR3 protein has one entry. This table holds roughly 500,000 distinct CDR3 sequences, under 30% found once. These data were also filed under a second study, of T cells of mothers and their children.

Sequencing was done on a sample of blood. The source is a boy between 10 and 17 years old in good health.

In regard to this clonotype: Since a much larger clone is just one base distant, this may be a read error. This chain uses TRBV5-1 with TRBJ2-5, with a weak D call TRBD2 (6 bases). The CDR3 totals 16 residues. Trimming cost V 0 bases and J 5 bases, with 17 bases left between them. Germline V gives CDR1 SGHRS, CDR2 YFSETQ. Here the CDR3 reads CASSLDPSESGETQYF. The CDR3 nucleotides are TGCGCCAGCAGCTTGGATCCTAGCGAGAGTGGGGAGACCCAGTACTTC.

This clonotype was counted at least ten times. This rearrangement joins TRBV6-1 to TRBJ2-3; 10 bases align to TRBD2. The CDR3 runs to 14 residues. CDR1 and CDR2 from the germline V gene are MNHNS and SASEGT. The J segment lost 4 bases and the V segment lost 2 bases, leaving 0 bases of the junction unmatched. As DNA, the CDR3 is TGTGCCAGCAGTGAACTAGCGGGAGCAGATACGCAGTATTTT. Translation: CASSELAGADTQYF.

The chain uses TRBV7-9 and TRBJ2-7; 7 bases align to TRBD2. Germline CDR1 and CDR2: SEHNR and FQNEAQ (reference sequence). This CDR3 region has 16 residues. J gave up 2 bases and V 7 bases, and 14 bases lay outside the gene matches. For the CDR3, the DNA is TGTGCCAGCAACTCACCTTCGGGGGGTCGGCCCTACGAGCAGTACTTC. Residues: CASNSPSGGRPYEQYF.

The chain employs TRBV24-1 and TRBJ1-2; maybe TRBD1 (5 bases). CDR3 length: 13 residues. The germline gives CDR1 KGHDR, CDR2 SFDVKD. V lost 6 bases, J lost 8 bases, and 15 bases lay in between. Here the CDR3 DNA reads TGTGCCACCAGTTCCCTGGGGCTCGGGGGCTACACCTTC. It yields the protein CATSSLGLGGYTF.

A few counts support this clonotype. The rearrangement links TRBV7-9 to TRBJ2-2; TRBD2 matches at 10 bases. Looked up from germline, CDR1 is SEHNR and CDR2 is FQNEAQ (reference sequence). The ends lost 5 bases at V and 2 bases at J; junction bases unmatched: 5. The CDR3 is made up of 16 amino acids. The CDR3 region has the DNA TGTGCCAGCAGCGGTGGACTAGCGGTAAACACCGGGGAGCTGTTTTTT. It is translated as CASSGGLAVNTGELFF. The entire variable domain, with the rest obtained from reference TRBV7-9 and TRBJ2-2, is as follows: DTGVSQNPRHKITKRGQNVTFRCDPISEHNRLYWYRQTLGQGPEFLTYFQNEAQLEKSRLLSDRFSAERPKGSFSTLEIQRTEQGDSAMYLCASSGGLAVNTGELFFGEGSRLTVL.

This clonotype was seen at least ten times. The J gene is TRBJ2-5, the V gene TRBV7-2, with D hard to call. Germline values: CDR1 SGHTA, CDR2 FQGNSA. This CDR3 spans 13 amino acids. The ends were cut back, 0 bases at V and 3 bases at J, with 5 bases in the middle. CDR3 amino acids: CASSLAWEETQYF. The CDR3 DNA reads TGTGCCAGCAGCTTAGCCTGGGAAGAGACCCAGTACTTC. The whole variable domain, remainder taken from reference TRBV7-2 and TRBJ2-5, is GAGVSQSPSNKVTEKGKDVELRCDPISGHTALYWYRQSLGQGLEFLIYFQGNSAPDKSGLPSDRFSAERTGGSVSTLTIQRTQQEDSAVYLCASSLAWEETQYFGPGTRLLVL.

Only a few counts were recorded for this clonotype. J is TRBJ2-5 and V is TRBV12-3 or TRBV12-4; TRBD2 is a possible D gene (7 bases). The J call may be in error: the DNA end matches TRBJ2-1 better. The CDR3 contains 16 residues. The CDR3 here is CASSLAGGGAYNEQFF. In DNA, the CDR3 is TGTGCCAGCAGTTTAGCCGGAGGGGGGGCCTACAATGAGCAGTTCTTC.

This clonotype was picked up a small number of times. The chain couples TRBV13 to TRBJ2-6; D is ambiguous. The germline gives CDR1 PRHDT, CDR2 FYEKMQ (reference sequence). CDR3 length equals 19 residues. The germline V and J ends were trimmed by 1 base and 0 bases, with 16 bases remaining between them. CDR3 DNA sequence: TGTGCCAGCAGCTTAGCCCGAGACGGCGAATTCTCTGGGGCCAACGTCCTGACTTTC. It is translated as CASSLARDGEFSGANVLTF.

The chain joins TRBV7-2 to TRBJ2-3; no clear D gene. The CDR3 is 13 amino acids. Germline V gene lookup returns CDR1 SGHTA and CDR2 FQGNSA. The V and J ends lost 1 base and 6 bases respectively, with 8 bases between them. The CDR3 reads CASSLDVIDTQYF. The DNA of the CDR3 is TGTGCCAGCAGCTTAGACGTGATTGATACGCAGTATTTT.

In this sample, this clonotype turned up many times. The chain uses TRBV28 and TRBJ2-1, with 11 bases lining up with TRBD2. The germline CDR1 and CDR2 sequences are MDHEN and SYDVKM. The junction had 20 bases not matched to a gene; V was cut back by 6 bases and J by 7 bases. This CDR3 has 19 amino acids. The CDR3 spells CASSQTSSSGGSQWNEQFF. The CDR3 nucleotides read TGTGCCAGCAGCCAAACGTCTTCTAGCGGGGGGTCCCAGTGGAATGAGCAGTTCTTC.

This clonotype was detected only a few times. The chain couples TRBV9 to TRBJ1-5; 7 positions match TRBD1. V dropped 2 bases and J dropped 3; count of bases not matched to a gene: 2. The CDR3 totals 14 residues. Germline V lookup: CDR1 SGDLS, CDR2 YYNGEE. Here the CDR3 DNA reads TGTGCCAGCAGCGTCGGGACAGTCAATCAGCCCCAGCATTTT. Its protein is CASSVGTVNQPQHF.

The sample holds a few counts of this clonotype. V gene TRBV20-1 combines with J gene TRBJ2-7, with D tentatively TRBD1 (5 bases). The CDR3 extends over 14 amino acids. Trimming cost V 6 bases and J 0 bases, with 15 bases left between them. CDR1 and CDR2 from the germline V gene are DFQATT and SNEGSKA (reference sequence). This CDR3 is CSAPPTALSYEQYF. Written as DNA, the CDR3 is TGCAGTGCCCCCCCGACAGCCCTCTCCTACGAGCAGTACTTC.

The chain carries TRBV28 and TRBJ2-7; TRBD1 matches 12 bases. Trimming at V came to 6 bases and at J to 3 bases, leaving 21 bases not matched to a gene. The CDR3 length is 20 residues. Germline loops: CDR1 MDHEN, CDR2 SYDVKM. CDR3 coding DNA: TGTGCCAGCAGACCCCATAGGGACAGGGGGCGATCTGGGACTAGCTACGAGCAGTACTTC. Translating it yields CASRPHRDRGRSGTSYEQYF. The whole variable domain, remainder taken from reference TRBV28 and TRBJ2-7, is DVKVTQSSRYLVKRTGEKVFLECVQDMDHENMFWYRQDPGLGLRLIYFSYDVKMKEKGDIPEGYSVSREKKERFSLILESASTNQTSMYLCASRPHRDRGRSGTSYEQYFGPGTRLTVT.